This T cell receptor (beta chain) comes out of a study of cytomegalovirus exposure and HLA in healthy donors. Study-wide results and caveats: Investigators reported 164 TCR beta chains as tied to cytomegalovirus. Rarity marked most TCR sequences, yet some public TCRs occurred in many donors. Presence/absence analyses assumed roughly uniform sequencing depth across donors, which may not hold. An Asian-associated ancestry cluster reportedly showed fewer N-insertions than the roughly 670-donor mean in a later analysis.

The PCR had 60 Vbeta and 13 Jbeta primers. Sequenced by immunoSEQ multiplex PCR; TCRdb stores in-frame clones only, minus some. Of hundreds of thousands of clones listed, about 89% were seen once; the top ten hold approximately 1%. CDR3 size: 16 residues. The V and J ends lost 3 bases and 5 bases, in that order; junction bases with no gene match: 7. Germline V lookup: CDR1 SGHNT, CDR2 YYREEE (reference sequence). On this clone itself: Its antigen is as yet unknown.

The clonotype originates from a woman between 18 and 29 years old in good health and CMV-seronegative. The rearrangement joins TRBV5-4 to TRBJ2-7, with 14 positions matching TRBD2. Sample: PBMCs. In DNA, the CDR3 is TGTGCCAGCAGCTCGAGACTAGCGGGAGGGCAGAACGAGCAGTACTTC. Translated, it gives CASSSRLAGGQNEQYF.